This paragraph covers one T cell receptor beta chain sequence. A Seattle source enrolled patients during active infection and followed them longitudinally. Per the original data handling: How many nucleated cells were present was estimated from reference gene primer amplification. TCRdb's table, derived via immunoSEQ multiplex PCR, lists solely in-frame clones and lacks some. From that table come the V and J calls and clone size; the DNA was used to work out D and trimming. Here the sample spans 300,000 to 350,000 clones, 75% to 90% being singletons. The sample originates from a study of blood T cell repertoires in COVID-19. The CDR3 covers 11 residues. Germline-derived CDR1 and CDR2 are SGHTS and YDEGEE. Trimming cost V 4 bases and J 2 bases, with 2 bases left between them.

The sequence was collected from a woman in her forties or fifties with COVID-19, enrolled during active disease. What was sequenced was peripheral blood. V and J are TRBV5-8 and TRBJ2-3; D remains unclear. CDR3 protein: CASSLTDTQYF. The CDR3 DNA reads TGTGCCAGCAGCCTCACAGATACGCAGTATTTT.